The TCR beta chain described here comes from a study of blood T cell repertoires in COVID-19. About the research overall: Collection of acute and convalescent COVID-19 samples took place in the United States, Italy and Spain. PBMCs, B-cell-depleted T cells, or T cells were the source of the cDNA or gDNA that made up the material.

In the authors' methods: Estimation of nucleated cell counts relied on the amplification of reference gene primers. Libraries were prepared by immunoSEQ multiplex PCR; TCRdb keeps only in-frame clonotypes and omits some of them. The V and J calls and clone size were taken over from that table, and D and trimming were inferred from the DNA. The sample has over 250,000 clones; approximately 86% are singletons. Those enrolled in Seattle joined during active infection and were followed longitudinally afterward. CDR1 is SGHAT and CDR2 is FQDESV in the germline V gene (reference sequence). The ends were cut back, 6 bases at V and 2 bases at J, with 17 bases in the middle. The CDR3 consists of 16 residues.

Sequences were obtained from peripheral blood. The chain employs TRBV11-1 and TRBJ1-3; D perhaps matches TRBD1 (5 bases). The clonotype originates from a woman aged 70 to 79 with COVID-19, enrolled during active disease. The DNA of the CDR3 is TGTGCCAGCAGACAAAGCAGGGTGCCAGCTGGAAACACCATATATTTT. This sequence encodes CASRQSRVPAGNTIYF.